Following are 17 T cell receptor beta chains from one sample sequenced in a study of blood T cell repertoires in COVID-19. Profiled with immunoSEQ multiplex PCR; TCRdb holds only in-frame clones, not every one. The table shows some 110,000 clones, with roughly 80% occurring only once. The specimen was peripheral blood. Receptors originate from a man between 65 and 79 years old with acute or convalescent COVID-19.

This chain joins TRBV12-3 or TRBV12-4 and TRBJ2-3, with D unresolved. The CDR3 extends over 13 amino acids. V shed 1 base and J shed 2 bases, with 4 bases lying between them. The CDR3 is CASSLGDTDTQYF. Written as DNA, the CDR3 is TGTGCCAGCAGTTTAGGAGACACAGATACGCAGTATTTT.

The gene calls are TRBV6-5 and TRBJ2-7, with TRBD2 matching over 7 bases. The CDR3 runs 15 residues. V was clipped by 2 bases and J by 6 bases; unmatched bases: 10. Germline V gene sequence: CDR1 MNHEY, CDR2 SVGAGI. The chain's CDR3 is CASSYRAGVIGEQYF. The CDR3 DNA sequence: TGTGCCAGCAGTTACCGGGCGGGAGTGATAGGCGAGCAGTACTTC.

The gene calls are TRBV28 and TRBJ2-1, with 12 bases matching TRBD2. The CDR3 consists of 15 residues. In germline, CDR1 is MDHEN, CDR2 SYDVKM. Trimming at V came to 6 bases and at J to 6 bases, leaving 6 bases not matched to a gene. Written as DNA, the CDR3 is TGTGCCAGCAGCCACGGGACTAGCGGGCCCAATGAGCAGTTCTTC. Translated, it gives CASSHGTSGPNEQFF.

This clone was recorded once. The chain uses TRBV4-3 and TRBJ1-3, with 9 nucleotides matching TRBD1. Trimming cost V 0 bases and J 6 bases; bases outside gene matches: 9. This CDR3 contains 17 residues. CDR1 is LGHNA and CDR2 is YSLEER in the germline V gene. CDR3 nucleotides: TGCGCCAGCAGCCAAGATAGGGGGCGGACAGGGGAAAACACCATATATTTT. Translating gives CASSQDRGRTGENTIYF.

The chain links TRBV28 to TRBJ2-5, with 8 bases aligning to TRBD1. With V trimmed by 1 base and J by 0 bases, 4 bases remained unmatched. Germline V gene lookup returns CDR1 MDHEN and CDR2 SYDVKM. The CDR3 has 16 amino acids. This CDR3 is CASSLSGTGHQETQYF. As DNA, the CDR3 is TGTGCCAGCAGTTTATCCGGGACAGGACACCAAGAGACCCAGTACTTC.

This clone has a handful of counts. This chain links TRBV4-1 with TRBJ2-7; 7 nucleotides agree with TRBD1. Germline CDR1 MGHRA, CDR2 YSYEKL. The CDR3 sequence is 17 residues long. V was pared by 0 bases and J by 3 bases, with 11 bases of the junction left unmatched. CDR3 amino acids: CASSQDPSTGTYYEQYF. Written as DNA, the CDR3 is TGCGCCAGCAGCCAAGACCCCTCGACAGGGACCTACTACGAGCAGTACTTC.

The genes are TRBV19 and TRBJ2-1, with 9 bases identical to TRBD2. The V gene end was trimmed by 8 bases and the J gene end by 9 bases; junction bases not matched to a gene: 17. This CDR3 has 16 amino acids. Germline lookup yields CDR1 LNHDA and CDR2 SQIVND (reference sequence). DNA of the CDR3: TGTGCCAGTTCTTCCCTCCGCGTAGCGGGGGTGGGTGAGCAGTTCTTC. Its translation: CASSSLRVAGVGEQFF.

V gene TRBV5-6 combines with J gene TRBJ2-5; TRBD2 aligns across 8 bases. This CDR3 has 17 residues. V lost 3 bases, J lost 0 bases, and 10 bases stayed unmatched. Germline V lookup: CDR1 SGHDT, CDR2 YYEEEE. The CDR3 here is CASSSDVVAGYQETQYF. In DNA form, the CDR3 reads TGTGCCAGCAGCTCCGATGTAGTAGCGGGATACCAAGAGACCCAGTACTTC.

This chain joins TRBV2 and TRBJ1-5; tentatively, D is TRBD1 (5 bases). Germline V lookup: CDR1 SNHLY, CDR2 FYNNEI. V lost 8 bases and J lost 2, with 10 bases in between. The CDR3 spans 13 residues. The CDR3 DNA reads TGTGCCAGCCAGGGCTTCGGCAATCAGCCCCAGCATTTT. As protein: CASQGFGNQPQHF.

This chain links TRBV5-1 with TRBJ2-5; possibly TRBD1 for D (6 bases). The CDR3 sequence is 14 residues long. The V end was cut by 3 bases, the J end by 1 base, with 10 bases between. Germline CDR1 and CDR2: SGHRS and YFSETQ. CDR3 loop: CASSSGVLQETQYF. The CDR3 region has the DNA TGCGCCAGCAGCTCAGGGGTCCTCCAAGAGACCCAGTACTTC.

This chain uses TRBV6-6 with TRBJ1-3; maybe TRBD1 (5 bases). The V gene's germline CDR1 is MNHNY and CDR2 SVGAGI (reference sequence). CDR3 length: 16 residues. V lost 5 bases and J lost 0, with 14 bases in between. Written as DNA, the CDR3 is TGTGCCAGCAGTCGGGACCGACAGAGCTCTGGAAACACCATATATTTT. Encoded protein: CASSRDRQSSGNTIYF.

This sequence joins TRBV18 and TRBJ1-5; D gene unclear. CDR1 is KGHSH, CDR2 LQKENI, per germline. The CDR3 has 15 residues. Trimming pared 0 bases from V and 1 base from J, leaving 7 bases between. The CDR3 sequence is CASSPPRLSNQPQHF. CDR3 nucleotides: TGTGCCAGCTCACCACCGCGACTAAGCAATCAGCCCCAGCATTTT.

CDR3 sequence reads: CASRLGGADEQYF. The CDR3 coding sequence is TGTGCCAGCAGATTAGGGGGGGCTGACGAGCAGTACTTC. The rearrangement uses TRBV25-1 and TRBJ2-7, with a weak D call TRBD2 (7 bases). Trimming removed 6 bases at V and 5 bases at J, with 14 bases between. CDR1 and CDR2 from the germline V gene are MGHDK and SYGVNS. This CDR3 comprises 13 residues.

The V call is TRBV7-8, the J call TRBJ1-1; D may be TRBD1 (6 bases). The CDR3 loop spans 15 amino acids. The V gene lost 4 bases and the J gene lost 0 bases, with 12 bases spanning the gap. Germline-derived CDR1 and CDR2 are SGHVS and FQNEAQ. CDR3 sequence (DNA): TGTGCCAGCAGCTCATGGACAGACCTGAACACTGAAGCTTTCTTT. It translates to CASSSWTDLNTEAFF.

This chain uses TRBV7-6 with TRBJ2-2; 12 positions match TRBD2. From germline, CDR1 is SGHVS and CDR2 FNYEAQ. The CDR3 loop spans 16 amino acids. The V gene end was trimmed by 1 base and the J gene end by 4 bases; junction bases not matched to a gene: 1. The chain's CDR3 is CASSLGTSGATGELFF. The CDR3, as DNA: TGTGCCAGCAGCTTAGGGACTAGCGGGGCCACCGGGGAGCTGTTTTTT.

V usage is TRBV28 and J usage is TRBJ2-3, with TRBD1 matching 12 bases. This CDR3 region has 18 residues. CDR1 is MDHEN, CDR2 SYDVKM, per germline. V was pared by 2 bases and J by 1 base, with 7 bases of the junction left unmatched. In nucleotides, the CDR3 is TGTGCCAGCAGTTTAAACCTGGGACAGGGGGCGGGCACAGATACGCAGTATTTT. Translation gives CASSLNLGQGAGTDTQYF.

CDR3 in DNA: TGTGCCAGCAGCCCCGGGACAGGGAGGTTATTTGGCTACACCTTC. It encodes CASSPGTGRLFGYTF. The chain links TRBV3-1 (or the pseudogene TRBV3-2) to TRBJ1-2, with 9 bases matching TRBD1. Trimming took 4 bases from V and 7 from J; bases not matched to a gene: 10. Per the germline V gene, CDR1 is LGHDT and CDR2 is YNNKEL (reference sequence). The CDR3 length is 15 residues.